The present entry profiles one T cell receptor (beta chain) with its context. The data originate from a study of blood T cell repertoires in COVID-19. About the research overall: Donors in the United States, Italy and Spain gave samples during acute or convalescent COVID-19. Sources were T cells, B-cell-depleted T cells, or PBMCs; the material itself was cDNA or gDNA.

Participants reported their clinical history, and cohort assignment relied on those reports. Recovery meant two consecutive negative NP/OP PCR tests, professional clearance, or resolved symptoms. Germline values: CDR1 SGHTA, CDR2 FQGTGA. V lost 5 bases to trimming and J lost 5 bases; unmatched junction nucleotides: 5. The CDR3 extends over 15 amino acids. Assay: immunoSEQ multiplex PCR; the TCRdb copy retains only in-frame clones and omits some. The data hold about 190,000 clones, with roughly 80% observed a single time. This receptor was obtained from a woman aged 25-40 years who had recovered from COVID-19. The chain couples TRBV7-3 to TRBJ2-7; 14 bases are a match to TRBD2. Sequencing was carried out using PBMCs or T cells enriched from blood (not recorded which). The CDR3 loop reads CASSIGTSGSNEQYF. The CDR3 DNA follows: TGTGCCAGCAGCATCGGGACTAGCGGGAGCAACGAGCAGTACTTC.